The clone carrying this T cell receptor beta chain was observed a few times. Its matching antigen is unknown. The data belong to a study of T cell responses to AZD1222 COVID-19 vaccine. Study context: The study pooled second doses at about 4 or about 12 weeks. Points from the study as a whole: Spike-specific TCRs gained breadth and depth after people received two AZD1222 doses.

Assay: immunoSEQ multiplex PCR; the TCRdb copy retains only in-frame clones and omits some. There are about 120,000 clones in the sample; roughly 90% occur only once, and roughly 6.5% lies in the top ten. Per germline, CDR1 SEHNR and CDR2 FQNEAQ (reference sequence). V lost 10 bases and J 4 bases, leaving 9 bases between the germline ends. The CDR3 loop spans 11 amino acids. The genes are TRBV7-9 and TRBJ2-3; no clear D. The receptor was isolated from an adult in good health. Sequenced here: peripheral blood, sampled on day 0 of AZD1222 vaccination. The CDR3 nucleotides read TGTGCCATCCCCGTGTCAGATACGCAGTATTTT. It codes for CAIPVSDTQYF.